This is a list of T cell receptor beta chains from one sample in a study of T cell responses to AZD1222 COVID-19 vaccine. Libraries were prepared by immunoSEQ multiplex PCR; TCRdb keeps only in-frame clonotypes and omits some of them. This sample has 150,000 to 200,000 clones, with 93% found just once. The material was peripheral blood, obtained on day 0 of AZD1222 vaccination. The origin of the receptors is an adult in good health. CDR3s include the opening cysteine and the closing phenylalanine or tryptophan. The D gene is left open where the match is weak. Where a row states a size, it is once, few, many or the class of an expanded clone; other rows omit it.

size | J | V | D | CDR3 | DNA
NA | TRBJ1-1 | TRBV6-2/TRBV6-3 | NA | CASSYSWGSMNTEAFF | TGTGCCAGCAGTTACTCTTGGGGGTCTATGAACACTGAAGCTTTCTTT
NA | TRBJ2-2 | TRBV6-5 | NA | CASSYNGGPNTGELFF | TGTGCCAGCAGTTACAACGGGGGGCCCAACACCGGGGAGCTGTTTTTT
NA | TRBJ2-5 | TRBV10-3 | NA | CAISESTGSSEETQYF | TGTGCCATCAGTGAGTCAACAGGATCTTCGGAGGAGACCCAGTACTTC
NA | TRBJ1-1 | TRBV28 | TRBD1 | CASSLTGTGFTEAFF | TGTGCCAGCAGTCTCACAGGGACAGGGTTTACTGAAGCTTTCTTT
NA | TRBJ2-2 | TRBV29-1 | NA | CSVEAYDRKDTGELFF | TGCAGCGTTGAAGCTTATGATCGAAAAGACACCGGGGAGCTGTTTTTT
few | TRBJ2-7 | TRBV27 | NA | CASSSGLGLVEQYF | TGTGCCAGCAGTTCCGGGCTCGGGTTAGTCGAGCAGTACTTC
NA | TRBJ2-3 | TRBV7-6 | NA | CASSRLTGGTDTQYF | TGTGCCAGCAGCCGACTTACCGGGGGCACAGATACGCAGTATTTT
NA | TRBJ1-5 | TRBV6-6 | TRBD1 | CASSYSNRGPQHF | TGTGCCAGCAGTTACTCAAACAGGGGACCCCAGCATTTT
NA | TRBJ2-3 | TRBV10-3 | TRBD2 | CAISESLAGAFTDTQYF | TGTGCCATCAGTGAGTCCCTAGCGGGGGCCTTCACAGATACGCAGTATTTT
NA | TRBJ2-3 | TRBV4-1 | NA | CASSQPTVTSTDTQYF | TGCGCCAGCAGCCAACCAACCGTTACTAGCACAGATACGCAGTATTTT
NA | TRBJ1-2 | TRBV29-1 | NA | CSVEDGGGGYTF | TGCAGCGTTGAAGATGGGGGAGGTGGCTACACCTTC
NA | TRBJ2-3 | TRBV28 | TRBD2 | CASSLISGGGSTDTQYF | TGTGCCAGCAGTTTAATTAGCGGGGGGGGTAGCACAGATACGCAGTATTTT
NA | TRBJ2-1 | TRBV7-9 | TRBD2 | CASSFVWQRGVYNEQFF | TGTGCCAGCAGCTTTGTATGGCAGCGGGGGGTCTACAATGAGCAGTTCTTC
NA | TRBJ2-7 | TRBV7-9 | NA | CASSLGDRNYEQYF | TGTGCCAGCAGCTTAGGAGACAGGAACTACGAGCAGTACTTC
NA | TRBJ2-1 | TRBV7-3 | TRBD1 | CASSLGQGAYNEQFF | TGTGCCAGCAGCTTGGGACAGGGAGCCTACAATGAGCAGTTCTTC
NA | TRBJ2-1 | TRBV13 | NA | CASSRENYNEQFF | TGTGCCAGCAGCAGGGAGAACTACAATGAGCAGTTCTTC
NA | TRBJ1-4 | TRBV19 | NA | CASSRRQATNEKLFF | TGTGCCAGTAGCCGAAGACAGGCGACTAATGAAAAACTGTTTTTT
once | TRBJ2-1 | TRBV4-3 | NA | CASSQRRRHNEQFF | TGCGCCAGCAGCCAAAGACGGCGGCACAATGAGCAGTTCTTC
NA | TRBJ2-5 | TRBV6-1 | TRBD2 | CASSESSGGQETQYF | TGTGCCAGCAGTGAATCCAGCGGGGGGCAAGAGACCCAGTACTTC
NA | TRBJ1-1 | TRBV10-3 | NA | CAISESPGMNTEAFF | TGTGCCATCAGTGAGTCCCCAGGGATGAACACTGAAGCTTTCTTT
NA | TRBJ2-6 | TRBV6-1 | NA | CASSELSSGANVLTF | TGTGCCAGCAGTGAATTGAGCTCTGGGGCCAACGTCCTGACTTTC
NA | TRBJ2-2 | TRBV7-2 | TRBD2 | CASSSRTSGTNTGELFF | TGTGCCAGCAGCTCCAGGACTAGCGGGACGAACACCGGGGAGCTGTTTTTT
NA | TRBJ1-5 | TRBV6-6 | NA | CASSYSRVGNQPQHF | TGTGCCAGCAGTTACAGCAGGGTCGGCAATCAGCCCCAGCATTTT
NA | TRBJ2-1 | TRBV6-6 | NA | CASSPPTGVAYNEQFF | TGTGCCAGCAGTCCCCCCACGGGGGTCGCCTACAATGAGCAGTTCTTC
few | TRBJ1-6 | TRBV11-3 | TRBD1 | CASSQGQWTSPLHF | TGTGCCAGCAGCCAGGGACAGTGGACTTCACCCCTCCACTTT
NA | TRBJ2-3 | TRBV13 | NA | CASSFLGSIPDTQYF | TGTGCCAGCAGCTTTCTGGGATCGATCCCAGATACGCAGTATTTT
NA | TRBJ1-5 | TRBV2 | TRBD1 | CASSGGQSPHQPQHF | TGTGCCAGCAGTGGGGGACAGAGCCCCCATCAGCCCCAGCATTTT
NA | TRBJ2-2 | TRBV9 | NA | CASSVGGSAGELFF | TGTGCCAGCAGCGTAGGAGGGAGCGCCGGGGAGCTGTTTTTT
NA | TRBJ2-7 | TRBV4-3 | NA | CASSQEAGAVEQYF | TGCGCCAGCAGCCAAGAAGCAGGGGCGGTCGAGCAGTACTTC
NA | TRBJ2-1 | TRBV5-1 | NA | CASSSSLDSLTYNEQFF | TGCGCCAGCAGCTCCTCTCTGGACAGTCTTACCTACAATGAGCAGTTCTTC
NA | TRBJ1-5 | TRBV12-3/TRBV12-4 | NA | CASSLGGHQPQHF | TGTGCCAGCAGTTTAGGAGGGCATCAGCCCCAGCATTTT
NA | TRBJ1-1 | TRBV12-3/TRBV12-4 | TRBD1 | CASSLRAGGEAFF | TGTGCCAGCAGTTTAAGGGCAGGGGGGGAAGCTTTCTTT
NA | TRBJ1-1 | TRBV5-1 | NA | CASSLSGLQGHGEAFF | TGCGCCAGCAGCTTGTCAGGGTTACAGGGCCACGGTGAAGCTTTCTTT
NA | TRBJ1-2 | TRBV6-5 | NA | CAAQPGGGYGYTF | TGTGCTGCACAACCCGGGGGAGGCTATGGCTACACCTTC
NA | TRBJ1-2 | TRBV19 | TRBD1 | CASRRRLRGHQNYGYTF | TGTGCCAGTAGGAGAAGGCTCAGGGGGCACCAGAACTATGGCTACACCTTC
NA | TRBJ1-1 | TRBV6-1 | TRBD1 | CASSEVGQGASRAFF | TGTGCCAGCAGTGAAGTGGGACAGGGGGCGTCTAGGGCTTTCTTT
NA | TRBJ1-1 | TRBV19 | NA | CASSPRVGSMNTEAFF | TGTGCCAGTAGTCCCCGGGTTGGGTCGATGAACACTGAAGCTTTCTTT
NA | TRBJ1-1 | TRBV6-2/TRBV6-3 | TRBD1 | CASSRQGGTEAFF | TGTGCCAGCAGCCGACAGGGAGGGACTGAAGCTTTCTTT
NA | TRBJ1-6 | TRBV25-1 | TRBD1 | CASSPTGGSPPLHF | TGTGCCAGCAGTCCGACAGGGGGCAGTCCACCCCTCCACTTT
NA | TRBJ2-7 | TRBV5-1 | NA | CASSTPDEGNYEQYF | TGCGCCAGCAGCACCCCAGATGAGGGGAACTACGAGCAGTACTTC